The clone carrying this TCR beta chain was found a few times. Its antigen is currently unknown. This sample was taken from a study of CD8 T cells in ankylosing spondylitis. Germline CDR1 and CDR2: LGHDT and YNNKEL (reference sequence). Trimming pared 0 bases from V and 2 bases from J, leaving 10 bases between. The CDR3 totals 16 residues. Quantitative 5'-RACE with molecular barcodes produced the TCR beta libraries. TCRdb passed the 5' RACE reads through MiXCR, listing each CDR3 protein once. In the table there are a few hundred thousand distinct CDR3 sequences, about a sixth of which are singletons. General study points: What appeared characteristic of ankylosing spondylitis blood was a TCR beta motif of eight highly homologous variants. Prior work had noted some motif variants in reactive arthritis blood and synovial fluid.

Material for sequencing was blood, either unsorted or a sorted T cell fraction (not recorded which). The sequence derives from a male donor with ankylosing spondylitis. The chain is built from TRBV3-1 and TRBJ2-2; D is perhaps TRBD2 (6 bases). The CDR3 DNA sequence: TGTGCCAGCAGCCAAGATGGCGGGGATAACACCGGGGAGCTGTTTTTT. It is translated as CASSQDGGDNTGELFF.